These 29 T cell receptor beta chains came from one sample sequenced in a study of CDR3 diversity in severe acne. TCRdb re-analysed the PCR reads in MiXCR, keeping a single row per CDR3 protein. The profile shows tens of thousands of distinct CDR3 sequences, over 40% of them singletons. Sequenced sample: blood. Receptor source: a male donor in good health, without acne.

The chain employs TRBV11-2 and TRBJ1-2; TRBD1 matches at 8 bases. Germline assignment: CDR1 SGHAT and CDR2 FQNNGV. The junction had 14 bases not matched to a gene; V was cut back by 4 bases and J by 4 bases. CDR3 length: 17 amino acids. CDR3 nucleotide sequence: TGTGCCAGCAGCTCCCCAGGGGCACAGGGGGACACCTATGGCTACACCTTC. Protein sequence: CASSSPGAQGDTYGYTF.

V and J are TRBV20-1 and TRBJ1-5; 11 positions match TRBD1. V dropped 0 bases and J dropped 6; count of bases not matched to a gene: 4. The CDR3 is 15 amino acids. Germline CDR1 and CDR2: DFQATT and SNEGSKA (reference sequence). The CDR3 DNA sequence: TGCAGTGCTAGAGACACCGGGACAGGGGGTCAGCCCCAGCATTTT. Translating it yields CSARDTGTGGQPQHF.

The V gene is TRBV25-1, the J gene TRBJ2-7, with 8 bases matching TRBD2. The V gene end was trimmed by 3 bases and the J gene end by 3 bases; junction bases not matched to a gene: 7. CDR3 size: 15 residues. Germline CDR1 is MGHDK and CDR2 is SYGVNS. CDR3 DNA: TGTGCCAGCAGTGACGGTAGCGGGACTCTCTACGAGCAGTACTTC. Its translation: CASSDGSGTLYEQYF.

The CDR3, as DNA: TGTGCCAGCAGCGTAGAGGGCGGACAGGTATCCGAGCAGTACTTC. Its translation is CASSVEGGQVSEQYF. The gene calls are TRBV9 and TRBJ2-7, with TRBD1 matching 7 bases. The CDR3 totals 15 residues. V was pared by 0 bases and J by 6 bases, with 9 bases of the junction left unmatched. CDR1 is SGDLS, CDR2 YYNGEE, per germline.

This chain links TRBV5-1 with TRBJ1-2; D possibly corresponds to TRBD1 (5 bases). Germline lookup yields CDR1 SGHRS and CDR2 YFSETQ. V was shortened by 3 bases and J by 6 bases, with 12 bases between the two germline ends. The CDR3 is 13 residues long. The CDR3 loop is CASSYGTSNGYTF. The CDR3 DNA is TGCGCCAGCAGCTACGGGACTAGCAATGGCTACACCTTC. Looking up the rest from reference TRBV5-1 and TRBJ1-2 gives the full variable domain: KAGVTQTPRYLIKTRGQQVTLSCSPISGHRSVSWYQQTPGQGLQFLFEYFSETQRNKGNFPGRFSGRQFSNSRSEMNVSTLELGDSALYLCASSYGTSNGYTFGSGTRLTVV.

This clonotype was recorded at least ten times. The chain carries TRBV7-9 and TRBJ2-5, with TRBD2 matching 8 bases. CDR3 length: 15 residues. Germline trimming cut 4 bases from V and 4 bases from J; bases unmatched to any gene: 8. Germline CDR1 is SEHNR and CDR2 is FQNEAQ (reference sequence). The DNA of the CDR3 is TGTGCCAGCAGCTCTCTTACGGGGGGGCCAGAGACCCAGTACTTC. Protein: CASSSLTGGPETQYF.

The sample holds many counts of this clonotype. This sequence joins TRBV10-3 and TRBJ2-7; D gene uncertain. Between the trimmed V and J ends, which lost 9 bases and 0 bases, there was a span of 12 bases. This CDR3 has 13 amino acids. CDR1 and CDR2 (germline): ENHRY, SYGVKD. The CDR3 bases are TGTGCCATTCACTCGAGCGTCTCCTACGAGCAGTACTTC. It is translated as CAIHSSVSYEQYF.

The chain has TRBV12-3 or TRBV12-4 and TRBJ1-2, with D unclear. CDR3 length equals 12 residues. Trimming stripped 6 bases from V and 8 bases from J, with 13 bases between. The CDR3 region is CASRPGSGGYTF. As DNA, the CDR3 is TGTGCCAGCAGACCAGGTTCGGGAGGCTACACCTTC.

The V and J genes are TRBV20-1 and TRBJ2-3, with 11 bases identical to TRBD2. CDR1 and CDR2 (germline): DFQATT, SNEGSKA (reference sequence). There are 15 residues in the CDR3. V dropped 6 bases and J dropped 7; count of bases not matched to a gene: 12. Here the CDR3 reads CSAELAGGLSNTQYF. Written as DNA, the CDR3 is TGCAGTGCGGAATTAGCGGGAGGGCTTTCAAATACGCAGTATTTT.

This clonotype was recorded many times. A much larger clone lies a single base off, so this may be a read error. The chain recombines TRBV9 with TRBJ1-1, with D perhaps matching TRBD1 (6 bases). The germline CDR1 and CDR2 sequences are SGDLS and YYNGEE. V lost 0 bases and J lost 6, with 15 bases in between. CDR3 length: 15 amino acids. Here the CDR3 reads CASSVGRGSSAEAFF. CDR3 DNA: TGTGCCAGCAGCGTAGGAAGGGGGAGTAGCGCTGAAGCTTTCTTT.

J is TRBJ1-5 and V is TRBV11-2; D call uncertain. CDR1 SGHAT and CDR2 FQNNGV come from the germline V gene. The V end lost 6 bases, the J end lost 9 bases, and 15 bases lay between the germline ends. The CDR3 is 13 residues long. CDR3 in DNA: TGTGCCAGCAGTTTGGGTCGAAGAGGGCCCCAGCATTTT. Its protein is CASSLGRRGPQHF.

This chain links TRBV20-1 with TRBJ2-5, with 7 bases aligning to TRBD1. The CDR3 totals 12 residues. CDR1 is DFQATT, CDR2 SNEGSKA, per germline (reference sequence). Trimming cost V 7 bases and J 7 bases; bases outside gene matches: 9. The CDR3 nucleotides are TGCAGTGGGAGACAGGGTGATGGGACCCAGTACTTC. Translating gives CSGRQGDGTQYF.

The chain employs TRBV5-4 and TRBJ2-3; D remains ambiguous. Germline V CDR1 and CDR2: SGHNT, YYREEE (reference sequence). V dropped 4 bases and J dropped 11 bases, with 20 bases sitting between them. CDR3 size: 14 residues. Here the CDR3 reads CASSPQNPYNEQYF. Written as DNA, the CDR3 is TGTGCCAGCAGCCCCCAGAACCCCTACAATGAGCAGTATTTT.

About this clonotype itself: Likely a read error: the CDR3 ends without its conserved phenylalanine or tryptophan. CDR3 region: CACSEHRDRINEQYS. In nucleotides, the CDR3 is TGTGCCTGCAGCGAACACCGGGACAGGATCAACGAGCAGTACTCC. The chain joins TRBV9 to TRBJ2-7; 8 bases agree with TRBD1. The CDR3 length is 15 residues. Germline CDR1 is SGDLS and CDR2 is YYNGEE.

The chain links TRBV5-1 to TRBJ1-5, with TRBD1 identical over 9 bases. V trimming: 5 bases; J trimming: 7 bases; junction bases outside the gene matches: 10. This CDR3 region has 15 residues. Germline lookup yields CDR1 SGHRS and CDR2 YFSETQ. CDR3 sequence: CASSQGTGFRQPQHF. CDR3 bases: TGCGCCAGCAGTCAAGGGACAGGGTTCAGGCAGCCCCAGCATTTT.

The genes are TRBV7-2 and TRBJ2-5; perhaps TRBD2 as D (5 bases). Germline CDR1 reads SGHTA; CDR2 reads FQGNSA. Between the trimmed V and J ends, which lost 5 bases and 9 bases, there was a span of 22 bases. The CDR3 consists of 15 residues. The DNA of the CDR3 is TGTGCCAGCAGCGGCACTTACGCTAGCAATCAGCCCCAGTACTTC. It codes for CASSGTYASNQPQYF.

The table lists this clonotype with many counts. V gene TRBV4-1 combines with J gene TRBJ1-1, with 10 nucleotides matching TRBD1. Germline CDR1 and CDR2: MGHRA and YSYEKL. The CDR3 totals 17 residues. V trimming: 3 bases; J trimming: 1 base; junction bases outside the gene matches: 8. In nucleotides, the CDR3 is TGCGCCAGCAGCCACCCCGGGACAGGGGCCTCGAACACTGAAGCTTTCTTT. This sequence encodes CASSHPGTGASNTEAFF.

This clonotype came up once. This sequence joins TRBV19 and TRBJ1-6; D gene unclear. Per the germline V gene, CDR1 is LNHDA and CDR2 is SQIVND (reference sequence). V was pared by 7 bases and J by 10 bases, with 17 bases between. The CDR3 spans 14 residues. This CDR3 reads CASNPQGFGSPLHF. The CDR3 DNA follows: TGTGCCAGTAACCCACAAGGGTTCGGGTCACCCCTCCACTTT.

The sample holds a few counts of this clonotype. V usage is TRBV7-9 and J usage is TRBJ1-4; 7 nucleotides line up with TRBD1. J gave up 7 bases and V 5 bases, and 10 bases lay outside the gene matches. This CDR3 has 15 amino acids. CDR1 and CDR2 from the germline V gene are SEHNR and FQNEAQ (reference sequence). In DNA, the CDR3 is TGTGCCAGCAGCCCATACAGGGGCGGGCGTGAAAAACTGTTTTTT. Protein product: CASSPYRGGREKLFF.

This clonotype was picked up many times. V and J are TRBV25-1 and TRBJ2-7; D gene unclear. From germline, CDR1 is MGHDK and CDR2 SYGVNS. There are 11 residues in the CDR3. With 0 bases removed from V and 6 bases from J, the gap between germline ends came to 3 bases. The CDR3: CASSEYREQYF. The CDR3 bases are TGTGCCAGCAGTGAATATCGCGAGCAGTACTTC.

A note on this clonotype: Relative to the germline gene, one junction end is altered; a read error may explain this. This rearrangement joins TRBV3-1 to TRBJ2-1, with D possibly called TRBD1 or TRBD2 (5 bases each). The CDR3 has 13 residues. Germline assignment: CDR1 LGHDT and CDR2 YNNKEL (reference sequence). The CDR3 is CASRRAGHNEQLF. CDR3 coding DNA: TGTGCCAGCAGGAGGGCAGGGCACAATGAGCAGCTCTTC.

V is TRBV5-5 and J is TRBJ2-2, with D uncertain. Per the germline V gene, CDR1 is SGHKS and CDR2 is YYEKEE (reference sequence). Trimming stripped 4 bases from V and 0 bases from J, with 16 bases between. The CDR3 covers 17 residues. The CDR3 region is CASSQDTRAANTGELFF. The CDR3 DNA reads TGTGCCAGCAGCCAAGATACCCGGGCGGCGAACACCGGGGAGCTGTTTTTT. Drawing the rest from reference TRBV5-5 and TRBJ2-2, the complete variable domain is DAGVTQSPTHLIKTRGQQVTLRCSPISGHKSVSWYQQVLGQGPQFIFQYYEKEERGRGNFPDRFSARQFPNYSSELNVNALLLGDSALYLCASSQDTRAANTGELFFGEGSRLTVL.

In its sample, this clonotype was seen a few times. The chain links TRBV18 to TRBJ2-1; 13 positions match TRBD2. With 1 base clipped from V and 5 bases from J, the junction kept 2 bases outside the gene matches. Germline V gives CDR1 KGHSH, CDR2 LQKENI. The CDR3 totals 16 residues. The CDR3 loop reads CASSPQTSGGNNEQFF. The CDR3 bases are TGTGCCAGCTCACCACAGACTAGCGGGGGGAACAATGAGCAGTTCTTC.

J is TRBJ2-1 and V is TRBV11-3, with TRBD2 identical over 8 bases. Germline CDR1 SGHNT, CDR2 YENEEA. Trimming removed 5 bases from V and 6 bases from J; junction bases left unmatched: 15. The CDR3 runs to 17 residues. CDR3 nucleotides: TGTGCCAGCAGCCCAGCGGACAGCTACGGGACTAGCAATGAGCAGTTCTTC. Its protein product is CASSPADSYGTSNEQFF.

This chain connects TRBV12-3 or TRBV12-4 to TRBJ2-2, with D unclear. V dropped 7 bases and J dropped 4 bases, with 7 bases sitting between them. The CDR3 runs 12 residues. The CDR3 spells CASIGSTGELFF. For the CDR3, the DNA is TGTGCCAGCATCGGAAGCACCGGGGAGCTGTTTTTT.

This clonotype has more than one count but fewer than ten. A single base separates this from a much larger clone, so it may be a read error. For the CDR3, the DNA is TGTGCCGGCAGTTACGGTACAGGGATGAATCACAATGAGCAGTTCTTC. This sequence encodes CAGSYGTGMNHNEQFF. The chain recombines TRBV6-5 with TRBJ2-1; a possible D gene is TRBD1 (6 bases). The germline V gene encodes CDR1 MNHEY and CDR2 SVGAGI. This CDR3 contains 16 residues.

The chain has TRBV9 and TRBJ2-1, with D maybe TRBD2 (6 bases). CDR3 length: 16 amino acids. CDR1 is SGDLS and CDR2 is YYNGEE in the germline V gene. Trimming removed 3 bases at V and 10 bases at J, with 23 bases between. In nucleotides, the CDR3 is TGTGCCAGCAGCGCCCGGGCAGGGACTGACACCGGGGAGCAGTTCTTC. Its translation: CASSARAGTDTGEQFF. The whole variable domain, remainder taken from reference TRBV9 and TRBJ2-1, is DSGVTQTPKHLITATGQRVTLRCSPRSGDLSVYWYQQSLDQGLQFLIQYYNGEERAKGNILERFSAQQFPDLHSELNLSSLELGDSALYFCASSARAGTDTGEQFFGPGTRLTVL.

At least ten counts were recorded for this clonotype. This chain links TRBV7-2 with TRBJ1-1; TRBD1 agrees at 9 bases. Trimming cost V 3 bases and J 11 bases; bases outside gene matches: 10. CDR3 size: 14 residues. Germline CDR1 and CDR2: SGHTA and FQGNSA. The CDR3 DNA sequence: TGTGCCAGCAGCTTTCAGGCCGGGACAGGGCGGGCTTTCTTT. Translated: CASSFQAGTGRAFF.

This clonotype came up many times. The chain is built from TRBV7-9 and TRBJ1-1, with D unclear. V gave up 5 bases and J gave up 0 bases, with 7 bases separating them. The CDR3 contains 13 residues. Germline lookup yields CDR1 SEHNR and CDR2 FQNEAQ (reference sequence). This chain's CDR3 is CASSPGMNTEAFF. CDR3 DNA sequence: TGTGCCAGCAGCCCTGGCATGAACACTGAAGCTTTCTTT.